Each of the 31 T cell receptor beta chains below was sequenced from the same sample in a study of blood T cell repertoires in COVID-19. Generated by immunoSEQ multiplex PCR, the TCRdb table keeps only in-frame clones and is missing some. The sample consists of 75,000 to 95,000 clones, under 80% of them appearing once. Sequencing was done on a sample of peripheral blood. Receptor source: a man aged 65 to 79 with COVID-19, enrolled during active disease.

The chain uses TRBV5-1 and TRBJ2-7; D is possibly TRBD1 (5 bases). V was clipped by 4 bases and J by 1 base, with 15 bases between them. Germline lookup yields CDR1 SGHRS and CDR2 YFSETQ. The CDR3 loop spans 15 amino acids. CDR3 nucleotides: TGCGCCAGCAGCCGAGGTGCAGGGCAATCCTACGAGCAGTACTTC. It codes for CASSRGAGQSYEQYF.

The CDR3 DNA is TGTGCCAGCAGCCAATTTTTGGTCGGCCAAGAGACCCAGTACTTC. Translation: CASSQFLVGQETQYF. The J gene is TRBJ2-5, the V gene TRBV3-1 (or the pseudogene TRBV3-2); no definite D call. Trimming took 2 bases from V and 1 from J, leaving 11 bases between them. There are 15 residues in the CDR3. Germline V lookup: CDR1 LGHDT, CDR2 YNNKEL (reference sequence).

V usage is TRBV19 and J usage is TRBJ2-1; a possible D gene is TRBD2 (6 bases). CDR1 LNHDA and CDR2 SQIVND come from the germline V gene (reference sequence). CDR3 length: 15 residues. Trimming took 4 bases from V and 0 from J, leaving 10 bases between them. The DNA of the CDR3 is TGTGCCAGTAGTACGCTAGCGAGCTCCTACAATGAGCAGTTCTTC. This translates into CASSTLASSYNEQFF. Combining the CDR3 with reference TRBV19 and TRBJ2-1 gives the whole variable domain DGGITQSPKYLFRKEGQNVTLSCEQNLNHDAMYWYRQDPGQGLRLIYYSQIVNDFQKGDIAEGYSVSREKKESFPLTVTSAQKNPTAFYLCASSTLASSYNEQFFGPGTRLTVL.

The chain uses TRBV4-1 and TRBJ2-5, with D unclear. CDR1 and CDR2 from the germline V gene are MGHRA and YSYEKL. Trimming shortened V by 0 bases and J by 1 base, and 6 bases separated the two germline ends. The CDR3 sequence is 14 residues long. The CDR3 spells CASSQDYFQETQYF. In nucleotides, the CDR3 is TGCGCCAGCAGCCAAGACTACTTCCAAGAGACCCAGTACTTC.

The chain links TRBV5-1 to TRBJ2-7, with 9 bases that match TRBD1. Losses at the gene ends were 3 bases for V and 6 bases for J; bases not matched to a gene: 7. Looked up from germline, CDR1 is SGHRS and CDR2 is YFSETQ. CDR3 length equals 14 residues. DNA for the CDR3: TGCGCCAGCAGCTCTACCGGGACAGGGAGCGAGCAGTACTTC. Its protein is CASSSTGTGSEQYF.

The chain carries TRBV20-1 and TRBJ2-2; TRBD1 matches at 10 bases. This CDR3 is built from 15 residues. V was pared by 3 bases and J by 4 bases, with 5 bases of the junction left unmatched. Per germline, CDR1 DFQATT and CDR2 SNEGSKA (reference sequence). The CDR3, as DNA: TGCAGTGCTAGTAGACAGGGGGCGGGCACCGGGGAGCTGTTTTTT. Translated: CSASRQGAGTGELFF.

This clone appeared a few times. The V and J genes are TRBV7-9 and TRBJ2-7, with a possible D match to TRBD1 (5 bases). Germline loops: CDR1 SEHNR, CDR2 FQNEAQ (reference sequence). This CDR3 has 14 residues. With 5 bases removed from V and 0 bases from J, the gap between germline ends came to 11 bases. The CDR3 nucleotides are TGTGCCAGCAGCCAAGACAGAAACTCCTACGAGCAGTACTTC. This encodes CASSQDRNSYEQYF. The variable domain in full, completed from reference TRBV7-9 and TRBJ2-7, reads DTGVSQNPRHKITKRGQNVTFRCDPISEHNRLYWYRQTLGQGPEFLTYFQNEAQLEKSRLLSDRFSAERPKGSFSTLEIQRTEQGDSAMYLCASSQDRNSYEQYFGPGTRLTVT.

The gene calls are TRBV7-2 and TRBJ2-5; a weak D match, TRBD1 (5 bases). The germline V gene has CDR1 SGHTA and CDR2 FQGNSA. The CDR3 contains 14 residues. The V end lost 5 bases, the J end lost 5 bases, and 15 bases lay between the germline ends. CDR3 nucleotides: TGTGCCAGCAGCCGCGTTTGGGGCCGGGAGACCCAGTACTTC. It translates to CASSRVWGRETQYF.

The rearrangement links TRBV9 to TRBJ2-2; 11 nucleotides align to TRBD1. Germline CDR1 and CDR2: SGDLS and YYNGEE. Germline trimming cut 4 bases from V and 6 bases from J; bases unmatched to any gene: 14. The CDR3 loop spans 18 amino acids. The CDR3 bases are TGTGCCAGCAGCATCTACCCATTGGGACAGGGGGGATCCGGGGAGCTGTTTTTT. Translating gives CASSIYPLGQGGSGELFF.

The V call is TRBV5-4, the J call TRBJ2-2; 11 bases map to TRBD2. The V and J ends lost 5 bases and 3 bases, in that order; junction bases with no gene match: 3. The CDR3 has 15 residues. The germline V gene encodes CDR1 SGHNT and CDR2 YYREEE (reference sequence). CDR3 sequence: CASRELAGDTGELFF. The CDR3 nucleotides are TGTGCCAGCAGGGAACTAGCGGGGGACACCGGGGAGCTGTTTTTT.

The rearrangement uses TRBV19 and TRBJ2-2, with D possibly being TRBD2 (6 bases). This CDR3 has 16 residues. In germline, CDR1 is LNHDA, CDR2 SQIVND (reference sequence). The V gene lost 7 bases and the J gene lost 0 bases, with 15 bases spanning the gap. The CDR3 protein is CASIGRGPPNTGELFF. The CDR3 DNA sequence: TGTGCCAGTATCGGGAGAGGCCCTCCGAACACCGGGGAGCTGTTTTTT.

The chain links TRBV4-1 to TRBJ1-1; the D is unclear. The germline V gene encodes CDR1 MGHRA and CDR2 YSYEKL. The CDR3 has 16 residues. Trimming stripped 0 bases from V and 0 bases from J, with 11 bases between. In DNA, the CDR3 is TGCGCCAGCAGCCAAGAGTCTAGGAGTCTGAACACTGAAGCTTTCTTT. As protein: CASSQESRSLNTEAFF.

This chain links TRBV2 with TRBJ2-7, with TRBD1 as a possible D gene (5 bases). From germline, CDR1 is SNHLY and CDR2 FYNNEI. The CDR3 has 15 residues. V shed 1 base and J shed 8 bases, with 18 bases lying between them. The CDR3 bases are TGTGCCAGCAGTGAAGGGGGCAGGGTGGTCGGACAGCAGTACTTC. This translates into CASSEGGRVVGQQYF.

This clone was seen only a few times. The chain joins TRBV2 to TRBJ2-7; TRBD1 matches 10 bases. The CDR3 consists of 14 residues. Germline values: CDR1 SNHLY, CDR2 FYNNEI. V gave up 7 bases and J gave up 3 bases; unmatched junction bases: 6. CDR3 amino acids: CASTGGTGDYEQYF. As DNA, the CDR3 is TGTGCCAGCACGGGCGGGACAGGGGACTACGAGCAGTACTTC. The full variable domain, in which reference TRBV2 and TRBJ2-7 provide the parts outside the CDR3, is EPEVTQTPSHQVTQMGQEVILRCVPISNHLYFYWYRQILGQKVEFLVSFYNNEISEKSEIFDDQFSVERPDGSNFTLKIRSTKLEDSAMYFCASTGGTGDYEQYFGPGTRLTVT.

The chain couples TRBV5-4 to TRBJ2-7; 7 bases are shared with TRBD1. The germline gives CDR1 SGHNT, CDR2 YYREEE (reference sequence). Trimming cost V 4 bases and J 3 bases; bases outside gene matches: 7. The CDR3 is 14 residues long. The CDR3 DNA is TGTGCCAGCAGCCCGTCCCGGGACAGCTACGAGCAGTACTTC. Translated: CASSPSRDSYEQYF.

The chain is built from TRBV11-2 and TRBJ2-7; TRBD2 agrees at 12 bases. Losses at the gene ends were 4 bases for V and 7 bases for J; bases not matched to a gene: 11. This CDR3 contains 16 residues. CDR1 and CDR2 from the germline V gene are SGHAT and FQNNGV. The chain's CDR3 is CASSSLRLAGAREQYF. The DNA for the CDR3 is TGTGCCAGCAGCTCGTTACGACTAGCGGGAGCTAGGGAGCAGTACTTC. Looking up the rest from reference TRBV11-2 and TRBJ2-7 gives the full variable domain: EAGVAQSPRYKIIEKRQSVAFWCNPISGHATLYWYQQILGQGPKLLIQFQNNGVVDDSQLPKDRFSAERLKGVDSTLKIQPAKLEDSAVYLCASSSLRLAGAREQYFGPGTRLTVT.

This clone was picked up a small number of times. V usage is TRBV6-1 and J usage is TRBJ1-2, with a tentative D call TRBD1 (5 bases). The CDR3 has 15 amino acids. Germline V gene sequence: CDR1 MNHNS, CDR2 SASEGT. Trimming removed 2 bases at V and 1 base at J, with 11 bases between. In DNA, the CDR3 is TGTGCCAGCAGTGAATGGGGGGTTCTTAACTATGGCTACACCTTC. Translation gives CASSEWGVLNYGYTF.

The chain uses TRBV5-1 and TRBJ2-1; 14 nucleotides align to TRBD2. Germline V gives CDR1 SGHRS, CDR2 YFSETQ. This CDR3 is 18 amino acids long. The V segment lost 5 bases and the J segment 5 bases; nucleotides outside the gene matches: 12. CDR3 DNA: TGCGCCAGCAGTCCCAGGCCCCGGACTAGCGGGAGGCACAATGAGCAGTTCTTC. It is translated as CASSPRPRTSGRHNEQFF.

This clone has at least ten counts. The V call is TRBV3-1 (or the pseudogene TRBV3-2), the J call TRBJ2-3; TRBD2 might be the D (6 bases). In germline, CDR1 is LGHDT, CDR2 YNNKEL (reference sequence). This CDR3 has 16 amino acids. The V gene lost 1 base and the J gene lost 5 bases, with 16 bases spanning the gap. The CDR3 region is CASSQAWKGGGDTQYF. For the CDR3, the DNA is TGTGCCAGCAGCCAAGCCTGGAAGGGAGGTGGAGATACGCAGTATTTT.

The chain carries TRBV24-1 and TRBJ2-3; TRBD2 matches 9 bases. CDR3 length: 18 amino acids. Germline V gene data show CDR1 as KGHDR and CDR2 as SFDVKD. V lost 1 base to trimming and J lost 2 bases; unmatched junction nucleotides: 9. This CDR3 is CATSDFHGTSMSTDTQYF. In DNA, the CDR3 is TGTGCCACCAGTGATTTTCACGGGACTAGCATGTCCACAGATACGCAGTATTTT.

J is TRBJ2-7 and V is TRBV6-4; the match to TRBD2 covers 8 bases. Germline CDR1 MRHNA, CDR2 SNTAGT. The CDR3 has 14 residues. The J segment lost 3 bases and the V segment lost 4 bases, leaving 5 bases of the junction unmatched. In DNA form, the CDR3 reads TGTGCCAGCAGTGTGGAAGCGGGAGACTACGAGCAGTACTTC. This translates into CASSVEAGDYEQYF.

The chain employs TRBV9 and TRBJ2-3, with D possibly matching TRBD2 (5 bases). CDR1 and CDR2 from the germline V gene are SGDLS and YYNGEE. The CDR3 is made up of 16 amino acids. Trimming left V 0 bases short and J 2 bases short, with 13 bases between. The CDR3 sequence: CASSVGHGINTDTQYF. The CDR3 DNA sequence: TGTGCCAGCAGCGTAGGTCACGGGATAAACACAGATACGCAGTATTTT.

The chain combines TRBV19 with TRBJ1-5, with 8 nucleotides matching TRBD1. Losses at the gene ends were 4 bases for V and 9 bases for J; bases not matched to a gene: 5. CDR1 LNHDA and CDR2 SQIVND come from the germline V gene (reference sequence). The length of the CDR3 is 13 residues. CDR3: CASSTDRVRPQHF. CDR3 nucleotide sequence: TGTGCCAGTAGTACGGACAGGGTACGGCCCCAGCATTTT. Using reference TRBV19 and TRBJ1-5 for the parts outside the CDR3, the full variable domain is DGGITQSPKYLFRKEGQNVTLSCEQNLNHDAMYWYRQDPGQGLRLIYYSQIVNDFQKGDIAEGYSVSREKKESFPLTVTSAQKNPTAFYLCASSTDRVRPQHFGDGTRLSIL.

V gene TRBV28 combines with J gene TRBJ1-2, with 8 bases matching TRBD1. The length of the CDR3 is 13 residues. Germline V gives CDR1 MDHEN, CDR2 SYDVKM. J was trimmed by 6 bases and V by 4 bases; bases with no gene match: 4. The chain's CDR3 is CASSYYRGDGYTF. CDR3 DNA sequence: TGTGCCAGCAGTTATTACAGGGGGGATGGCTACACCTTC.

The rearrangement uses TRBV5-1 and TRBJ2-3; 13 bases map to TRBD2. Trimming removed 6 bases from V and 5 bases from J; junction bases left unmatched: 6. Germline assignment: CDR1 SGHRS and CDR2 YFSETQ. The CDR3 covers 15 residues. CDR3 sequence: CASTGLAGARDTQYF. Here the CDR3 DNA reads TGCGCCAGCACCGGACTAGCGGGAGCGAGAGATACGCAGTATTTT.

This clone was recorded once. V usage is TRBV7-2 and J usage is TRBJ2-1; 11 bases fit TRBD2. This CDR3 has 16 amino acids. V trimming: 4 bases; J trimming: 8 bases; junction bases outside the gene matches: 10. Germline-derived CDR1 and CDR2 are SGHTA and FQGNSA. CDR3 DNA: TGTGCCAGCAGCTATAGCGGGAGGGCCCTCGGGGATGAGCAGTTCTTC. This translates into CASSYSGRALGDEQFF.

This clone was recorded many times. V gene TRBV7-2 combines with J gene TRBJ2-1; 11 nucleotides align to TRBD2. CDR1 is SGHTA, CDR2 FQGNSA, per germline. CDR3 length equals 15 residues. V shed 5 bases, J shed 3 bases, and the junction held 3 bases outside the gene matches. DNA for the CDR3: TGTGCCAGCAGCATTGGACTAGCGGGCTACAATGAGCAGTTCTTC. This sequence encodes CASSIGLAGYNEQFF.

This clone was seen a few times. This chain connects TRBV30 to TRBJ1-3, with a tentative D call TRBD1 (6 bases). CDR1 GTSNPN and CDR2 SVGIG come from the germline V gene (reference sequence). V was clipped by 2 bases and J by 4 bases, with 12 bases between them. The CDR3 has 14 amino acids. CDR3 amino acids: CAWSTGGFGNTIYF. The CDR3 DNA reads TGTGCCTGGAGTACTGGGGGCTTCGGAAACACCATATATTTT.

This sequence joins TRBV19 and TRBJ1-5; D is unresolved. The CDR3 loop spans 12 amino acids. In germline, CDR1 is LNHDA, CDR2 SQIVND (reference sequence). Trimming took 10 bases from V and 5 from J, leaving 12 bases between them. DNA of the CDR3: TGTGCCACCGAGAATCGCGATCAGCCCCAGCATTTT. Its protein is CATENRDQPQHF.

V usage is TRBV28 and J usage is TRBJ1-3, with 7 bases that match TRBD1. This CDR3 is 14 amino acids long. J lost 4 bases, V lost 6 bases, and 6 bases had no gene match. Germline lookup yields CDR1 MDHEN and CDR2 SYDVKM. Here the CDR3 reads CASRTTGAGNTIYF. CDR3 in DNA: TGTGCCAGCAGGACTACAGGGGCGGGAAACACCATATATTTT.

This chain connects TRBV28 to TRBJ2-2; no firm D call. The CDR3 runs to 16 residues. Germline V gene lookup returns CDR1 MDHEN and CDR2 SYDVKM. Trimming took 4 bases from V and 0 from J, leaving 12 bases between them. CDR3 amino acids: CASSSPRYANTGELFF. The CDR3 DNA is TGTGCCAGCAGTTCCCCTAGATACGCGAACACCGGGGAGCTGTTTTTT. The full variable domain, completed using reference TRBV28 and TRBJ2-2, is DVKVTQSSRYLVKRTGEKVFLECVQDMDHENMFWYRQDPGLGLRLIYFSYDVKMKEKGDIPEGYSVSREKKERFSLILESASTNQTSMYLCASSSPRYANTGELFFGEGSRLTVL.